One and the same sample provided the 10 T cell receptor beta chains below, sequenced in a study of T cell responses to AZD1222 COVID-19 vaccine. Only in-frame clones appear in the TCRdb table, and some are missing; sequencing was by immunoSEQ multiplex PCR. The data show 50,000 or so clones, around 91% seen once. The source material was peripheral blood, sampled 28 days after the second AZD1222 dose. These receptors all stem from an adult who received the AZD1222 COVID-19 vaccine.

The chain combines TRBV2 with TRBJ1-2, with D unresolved. The germline V gene has CDR1 SNHLY and CDR2 FYNNEI. The CDR3 has 16 amino acids. V was cut by 8 bases and J by 5 bases, with 24 bases left in between. The CDR3, as DNA: TGTGCCAGCTCCCCTTACGGACCCTCACGCAAGTATGGCTACACCTTC. Its protein product is CASSPYGPSRKYGYTF.

V usage is TRBV7-2 and J usage is TRBJ2-5; D is possibly TRBD1 (6 bases). Germline V CDR1 and CDR2: SGHTA, FQGNSA. This CDR3 is built from 14 residues. Trimming cost V 7 bases and J 1 base, with 13 bases left between them. The CDR3 loop reads CASKQRGGQETQYF. As DNA, the CDR3 is TGTGCCAGCAAGCAACGAGGGGGCCAAGAGACCCAGTACTTC.

V and J are TRBV10-3 and TRBJ1-1, with 11 bases that match TRBD1. Trimming took 3 bases from V and 4 from J; bases not matched to a gene: 7. CDR3 length equals 16 residues. Germline V lookup: CDR1 ENHRY, CDR2 SYGVKD. The CDR3 nucleotides read TGTGCCATCAGTGATATAACCGGGACAGGGGGCACTGAAGCTTTCTTT. Amino acid sequence: CAISDITGTGGTEAFF.

The V gene is TRBV15, the J gene TRBJ1-2; D might be TRBD1 (6 bases). The CDR3 covers 14 residues. Trimming shortened V by 3 bases and J by 4 bases, and 12 bases separated the two germline ends. Germline V gives CDR1 LNHNV, CDR2 YYDKDF (reference sequence). CDR3 coding DNA: TGTGCCACCAGCAGTAGAGGGGGGGCCTATGGCTACACCTTC. Its protein product is CATSSRGGAYGYTF. The full variable domain, in which reference TRBV15 and TRBJ1-2 provide the parts outside the CDR3, is DAMVIQNPRYQVTQFGKPVTLSCSQTLNHNVMYWYQQKSSQAPKLLFHYYDKDFNNEADTPDNFQSRRPNTSFCFLDIRSPGLGDTAMYLCATSSRGGAYGYTFGSGTRLTVV.

The J gene is TRBJ1-4, the V gene TRBV19, with D unclear. V dropped 2 bases and J dropped 3 bases, with 10 bases sitting between them. CDR3 length: 15 residues. Per the germline V gene, CDR1 is LNHDA and CDR2 is SQIVND (reference sequence). CDR3 sequence: CASSIWGLSNEKLFF. As DNA, the CDR3 is TGTGCCAGTAGTATATGGGGTCTTTCTAATGAAAAACTGTTTTTT.

This chain uses TRBV7-9 with TRBJ1-2; D might be TRBD1 (5 bases). Germline CDR1 SEHNR, CDR2 FQNEAQ (reference sequence). The CDR3 covers 14 residues. The V end lost 1 base, the J end lost 8 bases, and 14 bases lay between the germline ends. This CDR3 is CASSLGHGKGGYTF. As DNA, the CDR3 is TGTGCCAGCAGCTTAGGCCACGGGAAGGGGGGCTACACCTTC.

V is TRBV5-6 and J is TRBJ2-1, with 14 positions matching TRBD2. Trimming at V came to 7 bases and at J to 4 bases, leaving 10 bases not matched to a gene. Germline values: CDR1 SGHDT, CDR2 YYEEEE. The CDR3 is 17 residues long. The CDR3 spells CASRRGTSGGRYNEQFF. The DNA of the CDR3 is TGTGCCAGCCGCCGTGGGACTAGCGGGGGACGGTACAATGAGCAGTTCTTC.

The rearrangement links TRBV11-2 to TRBJ2-7; possible D gene TRBD2, 6 bases. This CDR3 contains 12 residues. Germline CDR1 and CDR2: SGHAT and FQNNGV. Trimming took 5 bases from V and 3 from J, leaving 8 bases between them. This chain's CDR3 is CASSPGGYEQYF. The CDR3 DNA reads as TGTGCCAGCAGCCCCGGGGGCTACGAGCAGTACTTC.

This chain uses TRBV5-4 with TRBJ2-2, with D perhaps matching TRBD1 (5 bases). Germline V lookup: CDR1 SGHNT, CDR2 YYREEE (reference sequence). The CDR3 is 16 residues long. V was shortened by 0 bases and J by 0 bases, with 9 bases between the two germline ends. The CDR3 is CASSLAWGTNTGELFF. CDR3 nucleotides: TGTGCCAGCAGCTTGGCCTGGGGCACGAACACCGGGGAGCTGTTTTTT.

The chain couples TRBV5-4 to TRBJ2-7, with D perhaps given as TRBD1 or TRBD2 (6 bases each). Germline V gives CDR1 SGHNT, CDR2 YYREEE (reference sequence). The V and J ends lost 2 bases and 5 bases respectively, with 14 bases between them. The CDR3 sequence is 14 residues long. The DNA of the CDR3 is TGTGCCAGCAGCTTAGGGGGGATCCCACACGAGCAGTACTTC. Translating it yields CASSLGGIPHEQYF. The full variable domain, completed using reference TRBV5-4 and TRBJ2-7, is ETGVTQSPTHLIKTRGQQVTLRCSSQSGHNTVSWYQQALGQGPQFIFQYYREEENGRGNFPPRFSGLQFPNYSSELNVNALELDDSALYLCASSLGGIPHEQYFGPGTRLTVT.